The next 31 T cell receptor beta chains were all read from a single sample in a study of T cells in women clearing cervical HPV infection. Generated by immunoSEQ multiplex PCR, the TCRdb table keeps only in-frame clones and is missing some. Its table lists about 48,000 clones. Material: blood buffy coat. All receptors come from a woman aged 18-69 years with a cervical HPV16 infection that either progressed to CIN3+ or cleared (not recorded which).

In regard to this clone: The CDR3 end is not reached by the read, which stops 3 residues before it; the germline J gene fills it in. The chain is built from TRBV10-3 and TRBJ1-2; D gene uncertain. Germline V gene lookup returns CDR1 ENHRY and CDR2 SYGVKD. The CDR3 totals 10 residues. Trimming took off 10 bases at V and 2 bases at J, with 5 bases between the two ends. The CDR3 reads CATLNYGYTF. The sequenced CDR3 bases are TGTGCCACCCTAAACTATGGC.

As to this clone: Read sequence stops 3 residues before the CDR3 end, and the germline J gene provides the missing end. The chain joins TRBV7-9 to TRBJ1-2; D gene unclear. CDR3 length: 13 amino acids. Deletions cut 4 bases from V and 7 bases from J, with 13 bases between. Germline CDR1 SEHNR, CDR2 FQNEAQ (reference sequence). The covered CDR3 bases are TGTGCCAGCAGCTCCCCCCAAAAAGGTGGC. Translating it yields CASSSPQKGG. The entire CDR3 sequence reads CASSSPQKGGYTF. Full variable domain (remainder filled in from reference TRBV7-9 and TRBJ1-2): DTGVSQNPRHKITKRGQNVTFRCDPISEHNRLYWYRQTLGQGPEFLTYFQNEAQLEKSRLLSDRFSAERPKGSFSTLEIQRTEQGDSAMYLCASSSPQKGGYTFGSGTRLTVV.

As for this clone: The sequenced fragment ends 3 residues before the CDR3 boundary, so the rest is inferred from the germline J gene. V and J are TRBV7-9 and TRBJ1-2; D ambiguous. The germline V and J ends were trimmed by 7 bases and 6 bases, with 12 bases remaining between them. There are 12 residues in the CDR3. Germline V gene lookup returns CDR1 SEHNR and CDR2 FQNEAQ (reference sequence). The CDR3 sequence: CASNRQEDGYTF. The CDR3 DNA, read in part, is TGTGCCAGCAACCGGCAGGAAGATGGC. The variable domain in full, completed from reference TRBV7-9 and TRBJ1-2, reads DTGVSQNPRHKITKRGQNVTFRCDPISEHNRLYWYRQTLGQGPEFLTYFQNEAQLEKSRLLSDRFSAERPKGSFSTLEIQRTEQGDSAMYLCASNRQEDGYTFGSGTRLTVV.

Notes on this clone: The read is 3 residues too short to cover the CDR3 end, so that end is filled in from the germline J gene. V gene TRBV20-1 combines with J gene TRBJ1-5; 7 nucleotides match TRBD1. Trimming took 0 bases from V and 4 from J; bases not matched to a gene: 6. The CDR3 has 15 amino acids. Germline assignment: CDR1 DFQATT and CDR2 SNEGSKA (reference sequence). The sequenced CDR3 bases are TGCAGTGCTAGAGATCGGGGGACAGCTAATCAGCCC. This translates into CSARDRGTANQP. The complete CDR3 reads CSARDRGTANQPQHF.

CDR3 sequence: CASSPGGKSYEQYF. The sequenced part of the CDR3 DNA is TGTGCCAGCAGCCCAGGCGGGAAGTCCTACGAG. The chain employs TRBV7-2 and TRBJ2-7; perhaps TRBD2 as D (6 bases). The read gets to within 3 residues of the CDR3 end, and the germline J gene fills in the rest. Trimming stripped 5 bases from V and 1 base from J, with 12 bases between. Germline CDR1 SGHTA, CDR2 FQGNSA. The CDR3 has 14 amino acids.

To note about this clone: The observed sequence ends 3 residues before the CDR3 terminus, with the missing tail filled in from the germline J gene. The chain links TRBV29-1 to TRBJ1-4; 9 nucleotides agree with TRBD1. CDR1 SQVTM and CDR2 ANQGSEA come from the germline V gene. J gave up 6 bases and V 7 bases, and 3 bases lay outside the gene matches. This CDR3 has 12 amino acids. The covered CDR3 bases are TGCAGCGCCCGGGACAGGGATGAAAAA. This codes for CSARDRDEK. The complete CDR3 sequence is CSARDRDEKLFF.

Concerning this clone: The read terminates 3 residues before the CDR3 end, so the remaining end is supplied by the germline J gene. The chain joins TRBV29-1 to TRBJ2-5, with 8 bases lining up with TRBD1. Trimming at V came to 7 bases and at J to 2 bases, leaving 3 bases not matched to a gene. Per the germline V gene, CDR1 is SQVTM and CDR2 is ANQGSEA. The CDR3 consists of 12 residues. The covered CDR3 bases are TGCAGCGGCTGGACAGGGCAAGAGACC. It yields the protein CSGWTGQET. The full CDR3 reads CSGWTGQETQYF.

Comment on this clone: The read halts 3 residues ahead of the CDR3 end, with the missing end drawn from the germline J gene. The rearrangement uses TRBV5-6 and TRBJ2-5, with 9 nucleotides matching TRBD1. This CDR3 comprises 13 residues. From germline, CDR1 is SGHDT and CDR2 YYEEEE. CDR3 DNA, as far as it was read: TGTGCCAGCAGTTCGGACAGGGGCAATACC. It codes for CASSSDRGNT. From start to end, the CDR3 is CASSSDRGNTQYF.

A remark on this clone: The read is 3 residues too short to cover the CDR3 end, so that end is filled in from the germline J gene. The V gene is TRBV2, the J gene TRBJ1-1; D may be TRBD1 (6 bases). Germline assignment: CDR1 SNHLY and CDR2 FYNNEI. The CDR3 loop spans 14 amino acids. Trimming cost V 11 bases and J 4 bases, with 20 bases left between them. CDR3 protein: CAGSRGGMITEAFF. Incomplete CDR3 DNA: TGTGCCGGATCAAGGGGGGGAATGATCACTGAA.

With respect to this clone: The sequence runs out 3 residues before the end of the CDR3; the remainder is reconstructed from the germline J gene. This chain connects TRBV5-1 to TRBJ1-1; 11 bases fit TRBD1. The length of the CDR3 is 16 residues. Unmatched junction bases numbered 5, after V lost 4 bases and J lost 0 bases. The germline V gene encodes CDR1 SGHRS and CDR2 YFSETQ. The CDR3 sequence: CASSKGQGVMNTEAFF. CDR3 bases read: TGCGCCAGCAGCAAGGGACAGGGGGTTATGAACACTGAA.

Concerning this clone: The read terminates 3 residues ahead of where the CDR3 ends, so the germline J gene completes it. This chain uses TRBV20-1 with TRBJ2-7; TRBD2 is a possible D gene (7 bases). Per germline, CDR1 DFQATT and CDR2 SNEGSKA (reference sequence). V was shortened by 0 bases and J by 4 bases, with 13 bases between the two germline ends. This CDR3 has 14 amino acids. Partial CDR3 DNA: TGCAGTGCTAGAGATACCGGGGGGCTATACGAG. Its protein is CSARDTGGLYE. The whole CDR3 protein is CSARDTGGLYEQYF.

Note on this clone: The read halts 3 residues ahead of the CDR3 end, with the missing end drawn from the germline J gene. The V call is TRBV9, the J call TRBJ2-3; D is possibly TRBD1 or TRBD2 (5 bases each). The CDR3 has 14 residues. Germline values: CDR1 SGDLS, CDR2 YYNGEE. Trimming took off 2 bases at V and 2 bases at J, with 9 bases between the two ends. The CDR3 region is CASSVEGITDTQYF. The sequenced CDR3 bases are TGTGCCAGCAGCGTCGAGGGGATCACAGATACG.

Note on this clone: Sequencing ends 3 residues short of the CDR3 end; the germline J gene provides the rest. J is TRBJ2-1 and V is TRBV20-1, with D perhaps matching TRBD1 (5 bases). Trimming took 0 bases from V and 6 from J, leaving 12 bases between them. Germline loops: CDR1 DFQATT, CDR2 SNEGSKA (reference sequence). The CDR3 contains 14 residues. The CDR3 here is CSARDLRTPNEQFF. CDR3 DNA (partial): TGCAGTGCTAGAGATCTCAGGACACCCAATGAG.

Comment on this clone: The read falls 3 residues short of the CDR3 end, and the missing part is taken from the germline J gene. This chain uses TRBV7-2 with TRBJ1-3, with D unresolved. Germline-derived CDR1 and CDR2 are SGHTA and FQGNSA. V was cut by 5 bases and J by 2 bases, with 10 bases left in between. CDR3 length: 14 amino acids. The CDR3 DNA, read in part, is TGTGCCAGCAGCACCGGGGAGCCTGGAAACACC. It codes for CASSTGEPGNT. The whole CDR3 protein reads CASSTGEPGNTIYF.

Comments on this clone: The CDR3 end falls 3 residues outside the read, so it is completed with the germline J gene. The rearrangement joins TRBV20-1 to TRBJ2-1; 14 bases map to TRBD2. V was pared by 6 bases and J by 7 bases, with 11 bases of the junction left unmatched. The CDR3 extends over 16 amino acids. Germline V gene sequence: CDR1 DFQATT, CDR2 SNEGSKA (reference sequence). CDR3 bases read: TGCAGTGCCAGTGGACTAGCGGGAGGTTTGATGAATGAG. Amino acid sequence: CSASGLAGGLMNE. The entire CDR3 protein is CSASGLAGGLMNEQFF.

The CDR3 bases that were read are TGTGCCAGCACCACAGGGGGGCTTTACAATGAG. Translated, it gives CASTTGGLYNE. The CDR3 in full is CASTTGGLYNEQFF. The V call is TRBV12-3 or TRBV12-4, the J call TRBJ2-1; TRBD1 agrees at 8 bases. The read comes to an end 3 residues before the CDR3 does, leaving the germline J gene to fill in the end. This CDR3 region has 14 residues. Germline trimming cut 7 bases from V and 4 bases from J; bases unmatched to any gene: 6.

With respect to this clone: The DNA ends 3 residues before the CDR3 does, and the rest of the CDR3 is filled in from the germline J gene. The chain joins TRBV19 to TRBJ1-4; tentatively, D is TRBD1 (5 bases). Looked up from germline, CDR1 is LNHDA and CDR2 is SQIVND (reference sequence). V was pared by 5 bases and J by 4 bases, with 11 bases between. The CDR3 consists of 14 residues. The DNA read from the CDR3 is TGTGCCAGTAGTCAGACAGCATTTAATGAAAAA. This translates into CASSQTAFNEK. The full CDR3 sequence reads CASSQTAFNEKLFF.

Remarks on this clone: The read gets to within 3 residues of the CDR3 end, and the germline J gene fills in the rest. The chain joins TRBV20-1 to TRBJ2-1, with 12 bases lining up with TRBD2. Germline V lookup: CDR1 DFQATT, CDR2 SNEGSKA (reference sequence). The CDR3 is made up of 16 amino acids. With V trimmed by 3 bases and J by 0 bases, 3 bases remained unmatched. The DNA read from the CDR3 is TGCAGTGCTAGCGGACTAGCGGGACGCTCCTACAATGAG. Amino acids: CSASGLAGRSYNE. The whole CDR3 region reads CSASGLAGRSYNEQFF.

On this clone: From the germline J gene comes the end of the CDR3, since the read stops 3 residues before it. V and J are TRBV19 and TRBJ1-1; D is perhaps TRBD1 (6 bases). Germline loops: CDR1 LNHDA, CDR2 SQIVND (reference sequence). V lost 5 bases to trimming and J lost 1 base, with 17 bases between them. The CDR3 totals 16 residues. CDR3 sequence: CASSSLPGQRNTEAFF. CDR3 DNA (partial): TGTGCCAGTAGTTCTCTACCGGGACAAAGGAACACTGAA.

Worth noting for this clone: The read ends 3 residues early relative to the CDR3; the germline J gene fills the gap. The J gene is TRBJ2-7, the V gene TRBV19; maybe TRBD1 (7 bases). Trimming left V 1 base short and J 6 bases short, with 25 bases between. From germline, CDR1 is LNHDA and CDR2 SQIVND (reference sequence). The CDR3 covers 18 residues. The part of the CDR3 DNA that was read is TGTGCCAGTAGTATAGCCACAACGGGACAGACCAAGGGGGGCGAG. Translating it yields CASSIATTGQTKGGE. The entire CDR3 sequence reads CASSIATTGQTKGGEQYF.

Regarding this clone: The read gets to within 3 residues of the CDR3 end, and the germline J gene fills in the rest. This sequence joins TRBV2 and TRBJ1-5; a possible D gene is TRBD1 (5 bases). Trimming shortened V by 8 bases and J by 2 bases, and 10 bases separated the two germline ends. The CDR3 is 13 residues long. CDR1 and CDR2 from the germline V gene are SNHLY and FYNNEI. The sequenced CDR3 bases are TGTGCCAGCCACGGAGGGGGCAATCAGCCC. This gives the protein CASHGGGNQP. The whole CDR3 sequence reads CASHGGGNQPQHF.

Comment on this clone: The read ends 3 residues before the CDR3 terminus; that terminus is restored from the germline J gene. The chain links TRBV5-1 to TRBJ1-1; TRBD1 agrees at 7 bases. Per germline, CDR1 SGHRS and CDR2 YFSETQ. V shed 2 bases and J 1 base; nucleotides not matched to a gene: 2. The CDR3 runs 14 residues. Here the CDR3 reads CASSFGQANTEAFF. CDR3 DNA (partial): TGCGCCAGCAGCTTTGGACAGGCGAACACTGAA.

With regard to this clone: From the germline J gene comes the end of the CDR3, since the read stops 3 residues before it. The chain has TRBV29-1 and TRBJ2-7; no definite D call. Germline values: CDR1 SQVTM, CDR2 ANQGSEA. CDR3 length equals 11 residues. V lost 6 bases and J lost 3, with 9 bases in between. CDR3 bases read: TGCAGCGTAGGAACGGGCTACGAG. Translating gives CSVGTGYE. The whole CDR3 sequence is CSVGTGYEQYF.

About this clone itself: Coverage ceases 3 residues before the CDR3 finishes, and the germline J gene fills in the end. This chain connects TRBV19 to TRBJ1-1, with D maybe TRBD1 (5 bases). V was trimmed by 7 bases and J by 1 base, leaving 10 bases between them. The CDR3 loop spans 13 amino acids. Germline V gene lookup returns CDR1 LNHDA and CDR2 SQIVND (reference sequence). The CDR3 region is CASKFGGNTEAFF. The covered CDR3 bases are TGTGCCAGTAAATTCGGGGGGAACACTGAA.

The CDR3 DNA, read in part, is TGTGCCAGCAGAGCATCGAACACCGGGGAG. Protein: CASRASNTGE. The entire CDR3 reads CASRASNTGELFF. This chain connects TRBV12-3 or TRBV12-4 to TRBJ2-2; D gene unclear. The CDR3 end lies 3 residues beyond the end of the read and is filled in from the germline J gene. The CDR3 is 13 residues long. Trimming left V 6 bases short and J 0 bases short, with 5 bases between.

The CDR3 sequence is CASSVGTSYEQYF. The sequenced CDR3 bases are TGTGCCAGCAGCGTAGGCACTTCCTACGAG. This chain joins TRBV9 and TRBJ2-7; no firm D call. With the read ending 3 residues before the CDR3 end, the germline J gene is used to fill in that end. This CDR3 region has 13 residues. Trimming shortened V by 0 bases and J by 1 base, and 5 bases separated the two germline ends. Germline values: CDR1 SGDLS, CDR2 YYNGEE.

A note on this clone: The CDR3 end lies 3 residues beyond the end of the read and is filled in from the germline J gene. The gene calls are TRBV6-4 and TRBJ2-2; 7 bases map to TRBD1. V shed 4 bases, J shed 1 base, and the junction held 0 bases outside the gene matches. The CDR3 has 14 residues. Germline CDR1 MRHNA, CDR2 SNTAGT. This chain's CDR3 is CASSGTGNTGELFF. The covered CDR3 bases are TGTGCCAGCAGTGGGACAGGGAACACCGGGGAG.

The part of the CDR3 DNA that was read is TGCAGTGCCCATCGGACAGAGTCCTACGAG. Its protein is CSAHRTESYE. The CDR3 as a whole reads CSAHRTESYEQYF. V and J are TRBV20-1 and TRBJ2-7; a weak D match, TRBD1 (6 bases). With the read ending 3 residues before the CDR3 end, the germline J gene is used to fill in that end. V lost 6 bases and J 1 base, leaving 13 bases between the germline ends. This CDR3 contains 13 residues. In germline, CDR1 is DFQATT, CDR2 SNEGSKA (reference sequence).

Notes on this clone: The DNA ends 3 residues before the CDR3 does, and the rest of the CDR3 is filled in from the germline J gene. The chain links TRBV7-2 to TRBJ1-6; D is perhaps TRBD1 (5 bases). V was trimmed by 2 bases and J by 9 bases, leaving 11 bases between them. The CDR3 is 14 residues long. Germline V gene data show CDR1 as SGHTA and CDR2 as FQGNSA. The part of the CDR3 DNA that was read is TGTGCCAGCAGCTTACGAGGGGATGGTTCACCC. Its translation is CASSLRGDGSP. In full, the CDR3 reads CASSLRGDGSPLHF.

CDR3 sequence reads: CASSIRQDSYEQYF. The CDR3 bases that were read are TGTGCCAGTAGTATAAGGCAGGACTCCTACGAG. The gene calls are TRBV19 and TRBJ2-7; D uncertain. Read data end 3 residues before the CDR3 end; the end is taken from the germline J gene. Germline V lookup: CDR1 LNHDA, CDR2 SQIVND (reference sequence). The V end lost 2 bases, the J end lost 0 bases, and 8 bases lay between the germline ends. This CDR3 has 14 residues.

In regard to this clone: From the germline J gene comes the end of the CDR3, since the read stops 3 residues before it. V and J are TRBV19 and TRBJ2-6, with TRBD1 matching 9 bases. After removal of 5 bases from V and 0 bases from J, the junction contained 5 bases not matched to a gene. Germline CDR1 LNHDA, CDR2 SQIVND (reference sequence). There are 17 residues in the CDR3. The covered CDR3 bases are TGTGCCAGTAGTGCGAACAGGGGGCCCTCTGGGGCCAACGTC. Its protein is CASSANRGPSGANV. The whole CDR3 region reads CASSANRGPSGANVLTF.